This TCR beta chain is from a study of CD8+ T cells in alopecia areata. Sample treatment: oral pan-JAK inhibitor, 5-10 mg twice daily. Samples from alopecia areata patients were lesional scalp punch biopsies and peripheral blood. This clone came up a few times. Reverse transcribed after extraction, RNA yielded cDNA as the sequencing template. This table comes from immunoSEQ multiplex PCR, and its TCRdb copy is limited to in-frame clones, with some not included. The sample includes about 210,000 clones, approximately 65% seen only once; the top ten take roughly 1.2%. Sequences were derived from CD4+ T cells sorted from blood, sampled around week 46, from a patient treated with tofacitinib. The TCR originated in a human donor with alopecia areata.

This CDR3 is CASSLGQAEEKLFF. The CDR3 DNA sequence: TGCGCCAGCAGCCTGGGACAGGCGGAGGAAAAACTGTTTTTT. The V gene is TRBV5-1, the J gene TRBJ1-4, with 8 bases matching TRBD1. Per the germline V gene, CDR1 is SGHRS and CDR2 is YFSETQ. The length of the CDR3 is 14 residues. V dropped 4 bases and J dropped 8; count of bases not matched to a gene: 7.